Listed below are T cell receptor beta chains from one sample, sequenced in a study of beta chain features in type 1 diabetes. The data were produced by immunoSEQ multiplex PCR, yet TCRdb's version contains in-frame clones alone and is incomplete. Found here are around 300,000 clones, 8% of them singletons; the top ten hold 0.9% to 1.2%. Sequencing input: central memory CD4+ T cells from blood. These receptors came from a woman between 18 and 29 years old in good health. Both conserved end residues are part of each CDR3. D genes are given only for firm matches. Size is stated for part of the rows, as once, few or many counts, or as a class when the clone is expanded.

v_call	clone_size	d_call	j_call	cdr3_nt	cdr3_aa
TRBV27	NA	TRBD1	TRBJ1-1	TGTGCCAGCAGCAGGGACAGATACACTGAAGCTTTCTTT	CASSRDRYTEAFF
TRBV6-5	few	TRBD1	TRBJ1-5	TGTGCCAGCGGGGACGTGAGGACAGGGGGTCAGCCCCAGCATTTT	CASGDVRTGGQPQHF
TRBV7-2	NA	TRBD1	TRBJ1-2	TGTGCCAGCAGCTTAGGAACGACAGGGGGAATCAGCTACACCTTC	CASSLGTTGGISYTF
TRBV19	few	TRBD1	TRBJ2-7	TGTGCCAGTAGTAAAACGACAGGGAACTACGAGCAGTACTTC	CASSKTTGNYEQYF
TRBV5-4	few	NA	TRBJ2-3	TGTGCCAGCAGTTTACTAGGGAACACAGATACGCAGTATTTT	CASSLLGNTDTQYF
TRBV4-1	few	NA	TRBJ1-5	TGCGCCAGCAGCCAAGGGGTTTGGGGGGCCGGTCAGCCCCAGCATTTT	CASSQGVWGAGQPQHF
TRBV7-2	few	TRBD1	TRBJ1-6	TGTGCCAGCAGCCGCGGACAGGGGGCTTCCTCACCCCTCCACTTT	CASSRGQGASSPLHF
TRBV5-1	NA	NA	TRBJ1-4	TGCGCCAGCAGGACCTCAGATAATGAAAAACTGTTTTTT	CASRTSDNEKLFF
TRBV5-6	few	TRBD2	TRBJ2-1	TGTGCCAGCAGCAGAGGACTAGCGGGCGTCTCCAATGAGCAGTTCTTC	CASSRGLAGVSNEQFF
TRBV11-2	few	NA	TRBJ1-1	TGTGCCAGCAGCTCTGAAACTATGAACACTGAAGCTTTCTTT	CASSSETMNTEAFF
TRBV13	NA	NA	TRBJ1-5	TGTGCCAGCAGCTTAAACGGGGGGGAGCAGCATTTT	CASSLNGGEQHF
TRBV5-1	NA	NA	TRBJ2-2	TGCGCCAGCAGAGAAGACGCGAACACCGGGGAGCTGTTTTTT	CASREDANTGELFF
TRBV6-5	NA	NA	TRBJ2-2	TGTGCCAGCTACAGGGATAACACCGGGGAGCTGTTTTTT	CASYRDNTGELFF
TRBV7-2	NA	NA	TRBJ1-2	TGTGCCAGCAGTTACTACCGGACAGAGGATGGCTACACCTTC	CASSYYRTEDGYTF
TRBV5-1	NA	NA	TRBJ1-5	TGCGCCAGCAGCTTGGTCAACGTCCAGCCCCAGCATTTT	CASSLVNVQPQHF
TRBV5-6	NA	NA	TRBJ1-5	TGTGCCAGCAGCTTGGGCAGGAATCAGCCCCAGCATTTT	CASSLGRNQPQHF
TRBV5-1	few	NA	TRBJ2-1	TGCGCCAGCAGCTTGGCCTCGAATACCTACAATGAGCAGTTCTTC	CASSLASNTYNEQFF
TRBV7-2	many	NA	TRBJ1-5	TGTGCCAGCAGCCGAGGGGCAGCAAACAATCAGCCCCAGCATTTT	CASSRGAANNQPQHF
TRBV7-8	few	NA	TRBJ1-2	TGTGCCAGCAGCTTGCAGGGTCGGAGAGGGTATGGCTACACCTTC	CASSLQGRRGYGYTF
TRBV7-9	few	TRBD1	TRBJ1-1	TGTGCCAGCAGCCAGACAGGGCGAAACACTGAAGCTTTCTTT	CASSQTGRNTEAFF
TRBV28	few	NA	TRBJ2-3	TGTGCCAGCAGTTTGTTCAGGGGAACAGATACGCAGTATTTT	CASSLFRGTDTQYF
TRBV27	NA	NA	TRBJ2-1	TGTGCCAGCAGGGCCAGGGCCACCTACAATGAGCAGTTCTTC	CASRARATYNEQFF
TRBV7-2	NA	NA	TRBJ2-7	TGTGCCAGCAGCCTAATGGCCGGTAGCTCCTACGAGCAGTACTTC	CASSLMAGSSYEQYF
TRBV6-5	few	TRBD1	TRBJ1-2	TGTGCCAGCAGCCCCAGCCAGGGGGGCTGGGGCTACACCTTC	CASSPSQGGWGYTF
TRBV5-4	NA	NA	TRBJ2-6	TGTGCCAGCAGCGGTTATGCCTCTGGGGCCAACGTCCTGACTTTC	CASSGYASGANVLTF
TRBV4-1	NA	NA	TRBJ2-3	TGCGCCAGCAGCCAAGATTTGCTCGGGGATACGCAGTATTTT	CASSQDLLGDTQYF
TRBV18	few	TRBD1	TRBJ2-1	TGTGCCAGCTCCAGACGGGACAGGGATTACAATGAGCAGTTCTTC	CASSRRDRDYNEQFF
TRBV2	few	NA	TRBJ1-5	TGTGCCAGCTCCGGCAGGGATAGCAATCAGCCCCAGCATTTT	CASSGRDSNQPQHF
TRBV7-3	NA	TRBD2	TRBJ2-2	TGTGCCAGCAGCTTAGCAGCGGGAGTAACCGGGGAGCTGTTTTTT	CASSLAAGVTGELFF
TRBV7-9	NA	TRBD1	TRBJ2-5	TGTGCCAGCAGCTCGACAGGGGGCGAGACCCAGTACTTC	CASSSTGGETQYF
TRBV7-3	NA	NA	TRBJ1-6	TGTGCCAGCAGCTTAGAGGGCTCCTATAATTCACCCCTCCACTTT	CASSLEGSYNSPLHF
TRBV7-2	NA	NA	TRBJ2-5	TGTGCCAGCAGCTCCACAGGGTGGCGAGAGACCCAGTACTTC	CASSSTGWRETQYF
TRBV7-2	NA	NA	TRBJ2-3	TGTGCCAGCAGGGCCGGGACCAGCAAGTATTTT	CASRAGTSKYF
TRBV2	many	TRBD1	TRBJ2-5	TGTGCCAGCAGTGAGGGTGGGACAGGGATATGGGAGACCCAGTACTTC	CASSEGGTGIWETQYF
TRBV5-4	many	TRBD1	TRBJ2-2	TGTGCCAGCAGGGGGACAGGGGGCATCACCGGGGAGCTGTTTTTT	CASRGTGGITGELFF
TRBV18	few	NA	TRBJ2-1	TGTGCCAGCTCACCGGAATTTGGGGGCGGCCCCCTTTACAATGAGCAGTTCTTC	CASSPEFGGGPLYNEQFF
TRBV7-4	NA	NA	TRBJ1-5	TGTGCCAGCAGTCCCAGTTGCGTGAGCAATCAGCCCCAGCATTTT	CASSPSCVSNQPQHF
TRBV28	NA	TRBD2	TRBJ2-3	TGTGCCAGCATCCTGGGGGGGACAGATACGCAGTATTTT	CASILGGTDTQYF
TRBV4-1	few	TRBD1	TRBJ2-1	TGCGCCAGCAGCCGACAGACAGGGGTTTACAATGAGCAGTTCTTC	CASSRQTGVYNEQFF
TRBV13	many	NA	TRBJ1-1	TGTGCCAGCAGAAAGGAGGGACTACGGAACACTGAAGCTTTCTTT	CASRKEGLRNTEAFF
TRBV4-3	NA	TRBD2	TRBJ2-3	TGCGCCAGCAGCCCGGCTGGGGGGGATTGGAGCACAGATACGCAGTATTTT	CASSPAGGDWSTDTQYF
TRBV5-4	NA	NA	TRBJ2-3	TGTGCCAGCAGCTTGGCCTTAGGGGATACGCAGTATTTT	CASSLALGDTQYF
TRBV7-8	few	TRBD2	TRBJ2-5	TGTGCCAGCAGCTTCCGCGGGGGGCAAGAGACCCAGTACTTC	CASSFRGGQETQYF
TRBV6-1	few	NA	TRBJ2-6	TGTGCCAGCAGCCCCGGGGACTCTGGGGCCAACGTCCTGACTTTC	CASSPGDSGANVLTF
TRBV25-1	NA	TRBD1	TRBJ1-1	TGTGCCAGCAGTGATCAGAGGCAGGGGGTCGGTGAAGCTTTCTTT	CASSDQRQGVGEAFF
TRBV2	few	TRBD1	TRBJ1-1	TGTGCCAGCAGTAAGGACAGGGCTGAAGCTTTCTTT	CASSKDRAEAFF
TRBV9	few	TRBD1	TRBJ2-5	TGTGCCAGCAGCGCGTGGGGACAGGGGGAGACCCAGTACTTC	CASSAWGQGETQYF
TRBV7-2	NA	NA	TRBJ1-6	TGTGCCAGCAGCTTATCGGGGTGGGAATCACCCCTCCACTTT	CASSLSGWESPLHF
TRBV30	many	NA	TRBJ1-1	TGTGCCTGGAGTGTACGGGGTGCTAGTGCTTTCTTT	CAWSVRGASAFF
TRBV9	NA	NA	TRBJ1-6	TGTGCCAGCAGCCCCGACAGCGCCGGCTCACCCCTCCACTTT	CASSPDSAGSPLHF
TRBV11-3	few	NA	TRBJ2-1	TGTGCCAGCAGCTTTGGGGGGACTTCCTACAATGAGCAGTTCTTC	CASSFGGTSYNEQFF
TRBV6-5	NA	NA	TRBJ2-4	TGTGCCAGCAGTTACGGGGGACACGGGATGGGTCAGTACTTC	CASSYGGHGMGQYF
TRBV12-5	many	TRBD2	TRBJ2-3	TGTGCTAGTGCGGCGGGAGGGACAGATACGCAGTATTTT	CASAAGGTDTQYF
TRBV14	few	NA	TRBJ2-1	TGTGCCAGCAGCCAAGGGATGCACTCCTACAATGAGCAGTTCTTC	CASSQGMHSYNEQFF